The present T cell receptor (beta chain) was sequenced within a study of blood T cell repertoires in COVID-19. Study details: Samples of COVID-19 (acute and convalescent) were obtained from the United States, Italy and Spain.

Original handling: Estimation of nucleated cell counts relied on the amplification of reference gene primers. The protocol was immunoSEQ multiplex PCR, while the TCRdb copy is restricted to in-frame clones and leaves out a portion. That table furnishes V, J and clone size, whereas the DNA furnished D and trimming. Here the sample spans some 70,000 clones, roughly 79% being singletons. The CDR3 has 16 amino acids. CDR1 SGHRS and CDR2 YFSETQ come from the germline V gene. V was cut by 2 bases and J by 2 bases, with 17 bases left in between. The material sequenced was peripheral blood. This chain joins TRBV5-1 and TRBJ2-7; weak D call: TRBD2 (6 bases). The sequence was obtained from a woman in her sixties or seventies with acute or convalescent COVID-19. Here the CDR3 DNA reads TGCGCCAGCAGCTTAGTCTCAGGCGGGATCCCCTACGAGCAGTACTTC. Translated, it gives CASSLVSGGIPYEQYF.